A single T cell receptor (beta chain) is shown here with its context. The antigen remains undetermined. CDR3 length: 12 amino acids. V dropped 4 bases and J dropped 8 bases, with 10 bases sitting between them. Germline V gene data show CDR1 as SGHRS and CDR2 as YFSETQ. Some clones are missing from TCRdb's copy, which holds only in-frame ones; the method was immunoSEQ multiplex PCR. This table holds around 26,000 clones, around 81% found once. The sample is drawn from a study of OX40 agonist ivuxolimab in advanced cancers. Across the study: Patients treated during dose escalation were battling hepatocellular carcinoma, melanoma, renal cell or head and neck cancer.

Whole-study findings and limits: Blood T cells, both CD4+ and CD8+, expanded clonally by week 6 at 0.1 to 3.0 mg/kg.

The sample was CD4+ or CD8+ T cells sorted from blood, taken in a trial of the OX40 agonist ivuxolimab. The sequence derives from an adult with an advanced solid tumor such as melanoma, head and neck, liver or kidney cancer. The gene calls are TRBV5-1 and TRBJ2-1, with D hard to call. The CDR3 DNA is TGCGCCAGCAGCCTAAGGCAGGATGAGCAGTTCTTC. It yields the protein CASSLRQDEQFF.